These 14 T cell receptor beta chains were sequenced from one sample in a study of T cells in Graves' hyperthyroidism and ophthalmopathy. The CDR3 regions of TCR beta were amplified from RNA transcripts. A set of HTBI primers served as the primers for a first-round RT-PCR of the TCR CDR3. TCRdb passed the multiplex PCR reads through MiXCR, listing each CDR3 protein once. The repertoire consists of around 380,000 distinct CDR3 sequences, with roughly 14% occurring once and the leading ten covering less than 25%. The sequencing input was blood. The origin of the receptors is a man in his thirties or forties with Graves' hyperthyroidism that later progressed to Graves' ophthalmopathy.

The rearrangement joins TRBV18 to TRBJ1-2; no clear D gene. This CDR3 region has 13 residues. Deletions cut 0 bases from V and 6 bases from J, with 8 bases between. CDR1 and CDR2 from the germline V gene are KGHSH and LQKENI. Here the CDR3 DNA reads TGTGCCAGCTCACCACCTTTCAGAAATGGCTACACCTTC. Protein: CASSPPFRNGYTF. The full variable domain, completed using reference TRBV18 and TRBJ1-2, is NAGVMQNPRHLVRRRGQEARLRCSPMKGHSHVYWYRQLPEEGLKFMVYLQKENIIDESGMPKERFSAEFPKEGPSILRIQQVVRGDSAAYFCASSPPFRNGYTFGSGTRLTVV.

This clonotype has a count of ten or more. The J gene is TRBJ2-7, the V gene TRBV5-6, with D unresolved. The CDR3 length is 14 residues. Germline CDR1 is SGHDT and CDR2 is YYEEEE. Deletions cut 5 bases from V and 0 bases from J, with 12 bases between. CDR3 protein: CASSPPPPSYEQYF. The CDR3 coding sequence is TGTGCCAGCAGTCCCCCGCCTCCCTCCTACGAGCAGTACTTC.

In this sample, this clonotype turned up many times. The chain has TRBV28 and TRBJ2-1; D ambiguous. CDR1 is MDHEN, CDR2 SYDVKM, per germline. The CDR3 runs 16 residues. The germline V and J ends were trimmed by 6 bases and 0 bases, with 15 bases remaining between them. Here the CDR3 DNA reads TGTGCCAGCAGCTCCGTAGGTACAGTCTCCTACAATGAGCAGTTCTTC. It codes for CASSSVGTVSYNEQFF.

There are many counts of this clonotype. The CDR3 sequence is CASSFLGISAYEQYF. CDR3 coding DNA: TGCGCCAGCAGCTTCCTCGGTATTTCAGCCTACGAGCAGTACTTC. This chain connects TRBV5-1 to TRBJ2-7; no reliable D call. Trimming cost V 2 bases and J 2 bases, with 14 bases left between them. CDR1 and CDR2 (germline): SGHRS, YFSETQ. The CDR3 has 15 amino acids.

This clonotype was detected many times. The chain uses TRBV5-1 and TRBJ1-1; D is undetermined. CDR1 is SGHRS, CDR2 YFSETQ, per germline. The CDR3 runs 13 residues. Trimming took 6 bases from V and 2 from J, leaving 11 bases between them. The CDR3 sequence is CASKDGANTEAFF. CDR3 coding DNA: TGCGCCAGCAAGGACGGAGCCAACACTGAAGCTTTCTTT.

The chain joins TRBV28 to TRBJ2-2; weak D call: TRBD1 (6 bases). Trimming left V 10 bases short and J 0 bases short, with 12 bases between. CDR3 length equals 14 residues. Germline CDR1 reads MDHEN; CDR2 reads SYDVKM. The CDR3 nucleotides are TGTGCCACCCTCGGGACAACGAACACCGGGGAGCTGTTTTTT. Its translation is CATLGTTNTGELFF.

The CDR3 DNA reads TGTGCCAGCAGCATCAGCGGGGTAGTTGGAGATACGCAGTATTTT. It translates to CASSISGVVGDTQYF. V and J are TRBV7-3 and TRBJ2-3; 7 bases map to TRBD2. V was pared by 5 bases and J by 5 bases, with 10 bases of the junction left unmatched. CDR1 SGHTA and CDR2 FQGTGA come from the germline V gene. CDR3 length: 15 amino acids.

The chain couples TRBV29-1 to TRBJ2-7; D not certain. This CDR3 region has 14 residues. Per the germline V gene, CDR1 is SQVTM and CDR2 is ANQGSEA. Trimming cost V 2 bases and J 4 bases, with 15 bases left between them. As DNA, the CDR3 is TGCAGCGTTGAAATTCTGGGTTCTAGGTACGAGCAGTACTTC. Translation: CSVEILGSRYEQYF.

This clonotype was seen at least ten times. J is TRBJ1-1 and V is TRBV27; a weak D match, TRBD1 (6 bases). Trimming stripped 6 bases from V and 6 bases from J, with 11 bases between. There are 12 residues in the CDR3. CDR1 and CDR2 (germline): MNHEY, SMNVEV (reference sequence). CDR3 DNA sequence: TGTGCCAGCAGGGGGGCCGGCCCTGAAGCTTTCTTT. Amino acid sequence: CASRGAGPEAFF.

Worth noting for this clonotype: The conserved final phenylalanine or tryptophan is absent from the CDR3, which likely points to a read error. DNA of the CDR3: TGCAGTGCCACGCACGGATTCCAAGAGACCCAGTACTCC. As protein: CSATHGFQETQYS. This sequence joins TRBV20-1 and TRBJ2-5, with D uncertain. Germline CDR1 and CDR2: DFQATT and SNEGSKA (reference sequence). This CDR3 region has 13 residues. Deletions cut 6 bases from V and 1 base from J, with 12 bases between.

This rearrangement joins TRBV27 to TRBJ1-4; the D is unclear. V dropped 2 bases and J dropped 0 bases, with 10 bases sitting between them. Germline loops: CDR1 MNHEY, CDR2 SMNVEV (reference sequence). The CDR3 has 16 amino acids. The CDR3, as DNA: TGTGCCAGCAGTTTAAAACTTGGGGCAACTAATGAAAAACTGTTTTTT. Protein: CASSLKLGATNEKLFF. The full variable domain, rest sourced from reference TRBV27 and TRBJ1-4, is EAQVTQNPRYLITVTGKKLTVTCSQNMNHEYMSWYRQDPGLGLRQIYYSMNVEVTDKGDVPEGYKVSRKEKRNFPLILESPSPNQTSLYFCASSLKLGATNEKLFFGSGTQLSVL.

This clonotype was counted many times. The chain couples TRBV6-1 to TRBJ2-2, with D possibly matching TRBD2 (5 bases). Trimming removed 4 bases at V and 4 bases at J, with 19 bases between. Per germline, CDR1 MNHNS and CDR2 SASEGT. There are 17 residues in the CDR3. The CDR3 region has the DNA TGTGCCAGCAGTGTTCCCTTCGGGGAGCTCCTCACCGGGGAGCTGTTTTTT. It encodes CASSVPFGELLTGELFF.

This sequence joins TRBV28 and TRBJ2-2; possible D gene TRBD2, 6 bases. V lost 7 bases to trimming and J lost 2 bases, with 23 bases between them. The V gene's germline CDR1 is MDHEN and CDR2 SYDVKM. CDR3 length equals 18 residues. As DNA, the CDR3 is TGTGCCAGCAAATTAATAAAATGGGGGGTATCTAACACCGGGGAGCTGTTTTTT. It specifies CASKLIKWGVSNTGELFF.

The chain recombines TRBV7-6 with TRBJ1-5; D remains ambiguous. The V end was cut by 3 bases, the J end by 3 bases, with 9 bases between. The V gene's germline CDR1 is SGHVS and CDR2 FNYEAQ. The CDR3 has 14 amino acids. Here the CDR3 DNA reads TGTGCCAGCAGCTTGCACAGCTTCAATCAGCCCCAGCATTTT. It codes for CASSLHSFNQPQHF. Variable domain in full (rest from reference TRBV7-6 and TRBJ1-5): GAGVSQSPRYKVTKRGQDVALRCDPISGHVSLYWYRQALGQGPEFLTYFNYEAQQDKSGLPNDRFSAERPEGSISTLTIQRTEQRDSAMYRCASSLHSFNQPQHFGDGTRLSIL.